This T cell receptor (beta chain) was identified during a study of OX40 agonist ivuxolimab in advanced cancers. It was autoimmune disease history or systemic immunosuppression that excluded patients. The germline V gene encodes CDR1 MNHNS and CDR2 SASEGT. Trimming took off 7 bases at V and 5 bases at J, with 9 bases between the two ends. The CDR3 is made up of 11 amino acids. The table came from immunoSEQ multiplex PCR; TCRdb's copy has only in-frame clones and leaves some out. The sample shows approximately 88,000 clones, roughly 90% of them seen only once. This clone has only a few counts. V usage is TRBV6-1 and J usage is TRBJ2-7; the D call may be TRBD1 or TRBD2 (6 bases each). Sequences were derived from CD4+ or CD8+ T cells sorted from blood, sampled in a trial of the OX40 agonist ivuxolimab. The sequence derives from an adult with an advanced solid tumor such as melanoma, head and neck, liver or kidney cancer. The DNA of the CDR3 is TGTGCCAGCACTCGGGGGCACGAGCAGTACTTC. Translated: CASTRGHEQYF.